The following is a TCR beta chain sequence with its context. Its antigen is still unknown. These data come from a study of cytotoxic CD8 clonotypes in ibrutinib-treated CLL. Broader study findings: Treatment saw public clonotypes, which were uncommon, either contract or stay stable.

From germline, CDR1 is LNHNV and CDR2 YYDKDF (reference sequence). The CDR3 sequence is 17 residues long. V was clipped by 5 bases and J by 7 bases; unmatched bases: 13. Clones were read by immunoSEQ multiplex PCR, and TCRdb kept only the in-frame ones, dropping some. The repertoire consists of tens of thousands of clones, with 85% to 90% occurring once and the leading ten covering around 5%. The sample consisted of PBMCs, taken before ibrutinib treatment. The receptor was derived from a human donor with chronic lymphocytic leukemia. The rearrangement joins TRBV15 to TRBJ2-2, with 10 bases fitting TRBD1. The CDR3 DNA sequence: TGTGCCACCAGCCCGCAGACAGGGGGCGGTTTGGGCGGGGAGCTGTTTTTT. It translates to CATSPQTGGGLGGELFF. Together with reference TRBV15 and TRBJ2-2, the CDR3 gives the full variable domain: DAMVIQNPRYQVTQFGKPVTLSCSQTLNHNVMYWYQQKSSQAPKLLFHYYDKDFNNEADTPDNFQSRRPNTSFCFLDIRSPGLGDTAMYLCATSPQTGGGLGGELFFGEGSRLTVL.